This is a list of T cell receptor beta chains from one sample in a study of technical replicates of blood from a few donors. Libraries were prepared by immunoSEQ multiplex PCR; TCRdb keeps only in-frame clonotypes and omits some of them. This table holds approximately 79,000 clones, over 90% found once. Material for sequencing was T cells isolated from PBMCs. Receptors were obtained from a human donor in good health. The CDR3 runs from the conserved cysteine through the conserved F or W. The order of the fields is D gene, V gene, clone size, J gene, CDR3 DNA, CDR3 protein. The D gene is left open where the match is weak. Clone size appears in some rows only: once, few, many, or a class for an expanded clone.

d_call: TRBD2
v_call: TRBV28
clone_size: few
j_call: TRBJ2-7
cdr3_nt: TGTGCCAGCAGTATCGCGCGCGGGGGATTTTACGAGCAGTACTTC
cdr3_aa: CASSIARGGFYEQYF

d_call: NA
v_call: TRBV2
clone_size: NA
j_call: TRBJ1-4
cdr3_nt: TGTGCCAGCAGTGGGCCTTCAGGGATGGGGAATGAAAAACTGTTTTTT
cdr3_aa: CASSGPSGMGNEKLFF

d_call: NA
v_call: TRBV7-7
clone_size: NA
j_call: TRBJ2-2
cdr3_nt: TGTGCCAGCACCGAAACTAGGCACACCGGGGAGCTGTTTTTT
cdr3_aa: CASTETRHTGELFF

d_call: TRBD2
v_call: TRBV4-1
clone_size: NA
j_call: TRBJ2-3
cdr3_nt: TGCGCCAGCAGCCCCGAGGGGGCGGGAGGGAGTGCAGATACGCAGTATTTT
cdr3_aa: CASSPEGAGGSADTQYF

d_call: TRBD2
v_call: TRBV27
clone_size: NA
j_call: TRBJ2-6
cdr3_nt: TGTGCCAGCAGTCGACCCTATTCCACTAGCGGGAGGGGCTCTGGGGCCAACGTCCTGACTTTC
cdr3_aa: CASSRPYSTSGRGSGANVLTF

d_call: NA
v_call: TRBV7-2
clone_size: NA
j_call: TRBJ2-3
cdr3_nt: TGTGCCAGCAGCTTAACGGGTTCTAGCACAGATACGCAGTATTTT
cdr3_aa: CASSLTGSSTDTQYF

d_call: NA
v_call: TRBV9
clone_size: NA
j_call: TRBJ1-2
cdr3_nt: TGTGCCAGCAGCGCGGGCAGGGAAAGAAACTATGGCTACACCTTC
cdr3_aa: CASSAGRERNYGYTF

d_call: NA
v_call: TRBV7-9
clone_size: NA
j_call: TRBJ2-7
cdr3_nt: TGTGCCAGCAGCCAAACCGGACTCGACTACGAGCAGTACTTC
cdr3_aa: CASSQTGLDYEQYF

d_call: TRBD1
v_call: TRBV4-3
clone_size: NA
j_call: TRBJ2-7
cdr3_nt: TGCGCCAGCAGCTCCTACAGGGGCTCCTACGAGCAGTACTTC
cdr3_aa: CASSSYRGSYEQYF

d_call: TRBD2
v_call: TRBV6-5
clone_size: NA
j_call: TRBJ2-5
cdr3_nt: TGTGCCACCCACGGGGGGGAGACCCAGTACTTC
cdr3_aa: CATHGGETQYF

d_call: TRBD1
v_call: TRBV7-2
clone_size: NA
j_call: TRBJ2-1
cdr3_nt: TGTGCCAGCAGCCCCCAGACAGGGCCCTACGAGCAGTTCTTC
cdr3_aa: CASSPQTGPYEQFF

d_call: NA
v_call: TRBV6-1
clone_size: NA
j_call: TRBJ2-7
cdr3_nt: TGTGCCAGCAGTGATGCGTTTAGACAGCCTTTATTTTCCTACGAGCAGTACTTC
cdr3_aa: CASSDAFRQPLFSYEQYF

d_call: NA
v_call: TRBV21-1
clone_size: NA
j_call: TRBJ1-1
cdr3_nt: TGTGCCACTGGGGGGATGTGCGTCGAAGCTTTCTTT
cdr3_aa: CATGGMCVEAFF

d_call: NA
v_call: TRBV6-1
clone_size: NA
j_call: TRBJ2-7
cdr3_nt: TGTGCCAGCAGTGAAGCAAAAAAGAACAGGGTCGCTTCTGGCTACGAGCAGTACTTC
cdr3_aa: CASSEAKKNRVASGYEQYF

d_call: NA
v_call: TRBV6-5
clone_size: NA
j_call: TRBJ2-1
cdr3_nt: TGTGCCAGCAGTCTCCTCCCAGGGACTGATGAGCAGTTCTTC
cdr3_aa: CASSLLPGTDEQFF

d_call: TRBD2
v_call: TRBV27
clone_size: NA
j_call: TRBJ2-1
cdr3_nt: TGTGCCAGCAGTTTATCGATAGGACTAGCTGAGTTCTTC
cdr3_aa: CASSLSIGLAEFF

d_call: NA
v_call: TRBV29-1
clone_size: NA
j_call: TRBJ1-1
cdr3_nt: TGCAGCGTTGAGGCGGACACTGAAGCTTTCTTT
cdr3_aa: CSVEADTEAFF

d_call: NA
v_call: TRBV27
clone_size: NA
j_call: TRBJ2-7
cdr3_nt: TGTGCCAGCAGTTTTAGACTAGTAGACGAGCAGTACTTC
cdr3_aa: CASSFRLVDEQYF

d_call: NA
v_call: TRBV5-1
clone_size: NA
j_call: TRBJ2-3
cdr3_nt: TGCGCCAGCAGCTTGATGTCGGTTGCAGATACGCAGTATTTT
cdr3_aa: CASSLMSVADTQYF

d_call: NA
v_call: TRBV5-6
clone_size: NA
j_call: TRBJ1-2
cdr3_nt: TGTGCCAGCAGCTTGAACCGAGAACGGGGCTACACCTTC
cdr3_aa: CASSLNRERGYTF

d_call: NA
v_call: TRBV18
clone_size: NA
j_call: TRBJ2-5
cdr3_nt: TGTGCCAGCTCACCACCGGGGACACCCCAAGAGACCCAGTACTTC
cdr3_aa: CASSPPGTPQETQYF

d_call: TRBD1
v_call: TRBV19
clone_size: NA
j_call: TRBJ1-1
cdr3_nt: TGTGCCAGTAGTCAATGGGACAGAGCAAACACTGAAGCTTTCTTT
cdr3_aa: CASSQWDRANTEAFF

d_call: NA
v_call: TRBV28
clone_size: NA
j_call: TRBJ2-7
cdr3_nt: TGTGCCAGCAGTTTGAGGCAGGGCAGGTACGAGCAGTACTTC
cdr3_aa: CASSLRQGRYEQYF

d_call: TRBD1
v_call: TRBV15
clone_size: NA
j_call: TRBJ1-1
cdr3_nt: TGTGCCACCAGCAGAGAGGGACAGGGGTTCGCTTTCTTT
cdr3_aa: CATSREGQGFAFF

d_call: TRBD1
v_call: TRBV11-3
clone_size: NA
j_call: TRBJ2-7
cdr3_nt: TGTGCCAGCAGCTTCGGGACAGGGGAGGGCGAGCAGTACTTC
cdr3_aa: CASSFGTGEGEQYF

d_call: NA
v_call: TRBV27
clone_size: NA
j_call: TRBJ1-1
cdr3_nt: TGTGCCAGCAGCCAGGACAGCGTGAACACTGAAGCTTTCTTT
cdr3_aa: CASSQDSVNTEAFF

d_call: NA
v_call: TRBV28
clone_size: NA
j_call: TRBJ1-5
cdr3_nt: TGTGCCAGCAGTTTAACGGGGGATAGTCAGCCCCAGCATTTT
cdr3_aa: CASSLTGDSQPQHF

d_call: TRBD2
v_call: TRBV7-2
clone_size: once
j_call: TRBJ2-5
cdr3_nt: TGTGCCAGCAGTTTAAATAGCGGGAGGGGCTGGGAGACCCAGTACTTC
cdr3_aa: CASSLNSGRGWETQYF

d_call: NA
v_call: TRBV5-4
clone_size: NA
j_call: TRBJ1-2
cdr3_nt: TGTGCCAGCAGCTCAGACAGTCTCTATGGCTACACCTTC
cdr3_aa: CASSSDSLYGYTF

d_call: TRBD1
v_call: TRBV30
clone_size: once
j_call: TRBJ1-5
cdr3_nt: TGTGCCTGGAGTGGGGCAGGGGGATCCCAGCCCCAGCATTTT
cdr3_aa: CAWSGAGGSQPQHF

d_call: NA
v_call: TRBV7-6
clone_size: NA
j_call: TRBJ2-2
cdr3_nt: TGTGCCAGCAGCCGCACAGCCGGAGGGCTCACCGGGGAGCTGTTTTTT
cdr3_aa: CASSRTAGGLTGELFF

d_call: NA
v_call: TRBV9
clone_size: NA
j_call: TRBJ2-1
cdr3_nt: TGTGCCAGCAGCGTAGTAGGGCGGGCGTCCAATGAGCAGTTCTTC
cdr3_aa: CASSVVGRASNEQFF

d_call: NA
v_call: TRBV9
clone_size: NA
j_call: TRBJ2-7
cdr3_nt: TGTGCCAGCAGCGCACAGGGCGGGGAGCAGTACTTC
cdr3_aa: CASSAQGGEQYF

d_call: NA
v_call: TRBV6-1
clone_size: NA
j_call: TRBJ2-7
cdr3_nt: TGTGCCAGCAGTGAAGCGACTACCTACGAGCAGTACTTC
cdr3_aa: CASSEATTYEQYF

d_call: NA
v_call: TRBV5-1
clone_size: NA
j_call: TRBJ2-1
cdr3_nt: TGCGCCAGCAGCTTGAAGGATACCGGGAGCAATGAGCAGTTCTTC
cdr3_aa: CASSLKDTGSNEQFF

d_call: NA
v_call: TRBV14
clone_size: NA
j_call: TRBJ1-1
cdr3_nt: TGTGCCAGCAGCCAACACAGTAACACTGAAGCTTTCTTT
cdr3_aa: CASSQHSNTEAFF